These T cell receptor beta chains were read from a single sample in a study of T cells in Graves' hyperthyroidism and ophthalmopathy. Each CDR3 protein gets one entry after TCRdb re-called the multiplex PCR reads with MiXCR. In the table there are almost 600,000 distinct CDR3 sequences, around 45% of which are singletons. Sequencing used peripheral blood or thyroid tissue (not recorded which). The source of these receptors is a woman younger than 30 with Graves' hyperthyroidism. Each CDR3 is given with its conserved first and last residue. A D gene is named only where the DNA matches it firmly. Where a row states a size, it is once, few, many or the class of an expanded clone; other rows omit it.

clone size	D gene	V gene	J gene	CDR3 protein	CDR3 DNA
few	TRBD1	TRBV12-3/TRBV12-4	TRBJ1-4	CASSLETGQGNEKLFF	TGTGCCAGCAGTTTAGAAACGGGACAGGGAAATGAAAAACTGTTTTTT
many	TRBD2	TRBV20-1	TRBJ2-7	CSTSGVHREQYF	TGCAGTACTAGCGGGGTACATCGGGAGCAGTACTTC
NA	TRBD1	TRBV20-1	TRBJ2-7	CSADPRDRVEQYF	TGCAGTGCGGACCCCCGGGACAGGGTTGAGCAGTACTTC
NA	NA	TRBV20-1	TRBJ2-7	CSAEGRRQETQNYYEQYF	TGCAGTGCTGAGGGACGCAGACAAGAGACCCAGAATTACTACGAGCAGTACTTC
NA	TRBD2	TRBV10-3	TRBJ2-7	CAISRTSGSNEQYF	TGTGCCATCAGTAGGACTAGCGGGAGTAACGAGCAGTACTTC
NA	NA	TRBV6-1	TRBJ2-2	CASSGTPLPGELFF	TGTGCCAGTTCCGGGACCCCTCTCCCCGGGGAGCTGTTTTTT
few	NA	TRBV7-9	TRBJ2-1	CASTPPKGGEQFF	TGTGCCAGCACCCCCCCAAAAGGAGGTGAGCAGTTCTTC
few	NA	TRBV7-9	TRBJ2-1	CASSFQSYNEQFF	TGTGCCAGCAGCTTCCAGTCCTACAATGAGCAGTTCTTC
NA	TRBD1	TRBV29-1	TRBJ1-2	CSTLTGVGGYTF	TGCAGCACCCTGACAGGGGTTGGGGGCTACACCTTC
NA	NA	TRBV2	TRBJ1-6	CASSSGEDYSPLHF	TGTGCCAGCAGTTCCGGAGAGGATTATTCACCCCTCCACTTT
once	NA	TRBV29-1	TRBJ1-5	CSVDASGSYEHF	TGCAGCGTTGACGCTAGCGGGAGCTATGAGCATTTT
many	NA	TRBV6-2/TRBV6-3	TRBJ1-2	CASSHVPIYGYTF	TGTGCCAGCAGCCACGTCCCTATCTATGGCTACACCTTC
few	NA	TRBV12-5	TRBJ2-7	CASNLGVGTTYEQYF	TGTGCTAGCAATTTAGGGGTCGGGACAACCTACGAGCAGTACTTC
many	NA	TRBV5-1	TRBJ1-6	CASSYTGLGSPLHF	TGCGCCAGCAGCTATACAGGGTTGGGATCACCCCTCCACTTT
NA	NA	TRBV7-2	TRBJ1-3	CASSPGGRNIYF	TGTGCCAGCAGCCCGGGGGGTCGGAACATATATTTT
NA	NA	TRBV7-6	TRBJ1-2	CASSIYLCSVEDRGDGYTF	NA
NA	TRBD2	TRBV2	TRBJ2-1	CASRPGLAGVKSYNEQFF	TGTGCCAGCAGGCCGGGACTAGCGGGAGTTAAGTCCTACAATGAGCAGTTCTTC
many	NA	TRBV16	TRBJ2-5	CASSPTLRAPYQETQYF	TGTGCCAGCAGCCCGACCTTAAGGGCTCCGTACCAAGAGACCCAGTACTTC